Below, one T cell receptor (beta chain) is given with its context. Its cognate antigen has yet to be identified. Per-base quality was not reported, and no clone a single base away is much larger than it. The sample is drawn from a study of cytomegalovirus exposure and HLA in healthy donors (dated by TCRdb to about 2017). Looking at the study overall: An earlier analysis of approximately 600 of the donors reported roughly 300 Gb of sequence data and 117 million unique TCR beta sequences from 150 million to 200 million T cells. A later genetic analysis used genome-wide SNP genotypes for about three fifths of the roughly 700 donors, treating that subset as a discovery cohort. Five DR-DQ haplotypes were treated as single units for association and clustering because of strong linkage in the cohort. The study aimed to test whether signatures of past pathogen exposure could be identified by cataloging public T cell receptors. HLA typing included class I and class II loci at four-digit resolution. To predict cytomegalovirus infection status, the study combined high-throughput TCR immunosequencing, statistical association of individual TCRs with disease status, and machine learning. The number of donors typed differed by locus, with about 620-630 for A, B, C, DRB1 and DQB1, more than 500 for DQA1, nearly 610 for DPA1, and approximately 470 for DPB1. In addition to the first cohort of 666 subjects, a separate validation cohort of 120 different subjects was used. Every discovery cohort repertoire had been produced on one sequencing platform. An early release covering roughly 600 HLA-typed donors comprised about 300 gigabases of sequencing data and 85 million to 100 million unique TCR sequences. Of the 300 to 450 genotyped donors, roughly 80% fell in the genetic ancestry cluster associated with self-reported Caucasian donors. Donor age, sex, ethnicity and CMV serostatus were compiled together with the repertoire data. The later analysis used no new phenotypic data to find candidate immune exposures, relying instead on TCR beta sequences and their occurrence across donors. An earlier analysis of 587 of the donors used high-throughput TCR beta sequencing to judge whether each TCR beta V gene segment behaved as functional or pseudogenic. Using immunosequencing, the study profiled T cell repertoires from 666 subjects and related those repertoires to cytomegalovirus serostatus. Among a few hundred genotyped donors of the cohort, an average of roughly 240,000 unique TCR beta nucleotide sequences were sequenced per donor, roughly a sixth of them non-productive. To study patterns of TCR occurrence, a later analysis re-analyzed previously published TCR beta repertoires from 500 to 850 donors and added high-resolution HLA genotyping. Broad study findings and their caveats: The authors suggested that the approach could potentially be generalized to other disease states and immunological phenotypes. The sequencing pipeline was judged likely to have produced a cluster of highly shared sequence variants as a technical artifact. Most TCR sequences were observed very rarely across donors, whereas some public TCRs were present in many individuals. Because counts were too low, roughly 16 rarely observed V segments, including chromosome 9 orphons, were left out of the earlier analysis of a few hundred of the donors. The classifier was reported to diagnose cytomegalovirus status with high specificity and sensitivity in both the original and validation cohorts. Only TCR beta chains were sequenced in this cohort, and the absence of alpha or paired-chain data limited detectable features. In a later analysis, TCR association rates were found to vary across HLA loci, with the most associated TCRs seen for DRB1 alleles and the fewest for HLA-C alleles. According to a later genetic analysis, donors in an Asian-associated ancestry cluster had fewer N-insertions in productive TCRs than the approximately 700-donor mean. In a later analysis, HLA-associated TCR beta chains showed more clonal expansion and lower generation probabilities than non-associated chains that were equally common. CMV serostatus was the only immune exposure information available for the cohort. A further reported finding was that TCR beta sequences accurately predicted the HLA-A and HLA-B alleles for most subjects in the first cohort. Because HLA typing was unavailable for some donors at each locus, only the typed subset was used in association tests. According to a later analysis, parvovirus B19, influenza, CMV and Epstein-Barr virus appeared linked to several top co-occurrence clusters. Some IMGT-functional V segments, including TRBV6-2 and TRBV6-3, could not be told apart with the 87-base-pair reads, so those segments were excluded. V-gene and J-gene trimming of TCR beta chains was associated with a missense DCLRE1C variant in a later genetic analysis, and the association was replicated in an independent cohort. When HLA alleles, especially DR and DQ, strongly co-occurred, attributing TCR associations to individual alleles was difficult. Specific HLA alleles were associated with 15,000 to 20,000 TCR beta sequences at a false discovery rate of 0.05 in a later analysis. In a later analysis, most CMV-associated TCR beta chains were found to appear HLA-restricted, with HLA associations seemingly driven largely by CMV exposure. Linkage disequilibrium might explain the correlated functional status among segregating V segments, but an unknown experimental factor could not be ruled out. In vitro tests confirmed that a few of the cytomegalovirus-associated TCR beta chains recognize cytomegalovirus antigens. In the study, 150 to 200 TCR beta chains were listed as associated with cytomegalovirus. Roughly uniform sequencing depth across donors was assumed in presence/absence analyses, although this assumption may not hold. In an earlier analysis of several hundred of the donors, most TCR beta V segments were observed in productive rearrangements about 90% or about 30% of the time, broadly matching IMGT annotations.

From V the trimming removes 3 bases and from J it removes 2 bases, while the gene matches leave 10 bases of the junction unaccounted for. The CDR3 sequence holds 17 residues, the cysteine and phenylalanine included. The read is trimmed to its CDR3 DNA, 51 bases read in frame from base 1. Looking up the germline V gene yields CDR1 SGHDT and CDR2 YYEEEE. In total, over 600 healthy bone marrow donors made up the cohort. Cohort members were all nominally healthy when sampled, although unrecorded immune exposures were likely present. The donor tested CMV seronegative, placing the donor among the 350 or so seronegative members of the cohort. Every donor gave a peripheral blood sample, and the peripheral blood mononuclear cells from that sample were used for TCR beta sequencing. Genomic DNA extraction from the blood cell samples was performed with the Qiagen DNeasy Blood Extraction Kit. Libraries were made using the immunoSEQ multiplex PCR assay. A mixture of 60 forward primers for TCR Vbeta segments and 13 reverse primers for TCR Jbeta segments was used in the multiplex PCR. The CDR3 region of rearranged TCR beta genes was amplified from genomic DNA by a multiplex PCR assay. Amplified TCR beta libraries were sequenced as 87-base-pair reads on the Illumina HiSeq System. The paper's data handling went like this. In a later analysis, tens of millions of unique TCR beta chains were counted across the roughly 700 repertoires, and roughly 11 million of these chains were shared by at least two donors. Raw reads were error-corrected and collapsed into unique sequences by a nearest-neighbor algorithm in which closely related sequences were merged to remove PCR and sequencing errors. To assign V, D and J gene segments, CDR3 sequences were aligned to IMGT reference sequences. For a sequence to be retained, a match of at least six nucleotides to both a V gene segment and a J gene segment was required. Rearrangements were called productive when the CDR3 lacked stop codons and stayed in frame with V and J; all others were non-productive. CDR3 was defined according to IMGT convention as the region running from the second conserved V-encoded cysteine to the conserved J-encoded phenylalanine. The earlier analysis of some 600 of the donors excluded sequences that lacked an unambiguous match to a single V gene segment. In an earlier analysis of some 590 of the donors, a V segment was called functional when productive rearrangements were above 56.7%, and segregating when the standard deviation between donors exceeded 5%. To diagnose cytomegalovirus status from the catalog of TCR beta chain sequences, a statistical classification framework was built. V and J gene assignment, in a later analysis, came from comparing TCR nucleotide sequences with IMGT/GENE-DB human TR gene sequences. In a later analysis, CDR3 sequences and most-parsimonious VDJ recombination scenarios were assigned using the TCRdist pipeline. In a later analysis, each TCR beta chain was defined by its CDR3 amino acid sequence together with its V-gene family, and reads without a unique V-gene family were excluded. As a way to deal with suspected cross-contamination and a sequencing artifact, a later analysis dropped more than 500 nucleotide sequences that were highly shared and had low generation probability. In a later analysis, a clonal expansion index was calculated for each public chain from normalized within-repertoire ranks of inferred template counts. In a later analysis, generation probabilities were computed using a VDJ recombination model fitted to out-of-frame rearrangements, and the results were checked against IGoR. Hypergeometric tests were used in a later analysis to score TCR-TCR, TCR-HLA and TCR-CMV co-occurrence, with a repertoire-size bias correction applied to the TCR pairs. False discovery rates were estimated in a later analysis by permuting HLA or CMV assignments 20 times. In a later analysis, co-occurring TCRs were grouped using DBSCAN, with TCRdist sequence similarity added in when clustering inside HLA-allele-positive subsets. Repertoires with fewer than 30,000 or more than 120,000 public chains were left out of co-occurrence clustering, as were a handful of repertoires with anomalous nucleotide sharing. TCRdb provides this immuneACCESS table in a form limited to in-frame rearrangements. Some clones are lacking; in checked studies, under half of them reflect an unresolved V gene, and why the rest are absent is not known. V, J and clone size are taken as reported in that table, and D and trimming were inferred from the DNA itself. A total of about 150,000 clones appear in this sample, around 84% of them only once. The biggest ten clones account for 2% to 2.5% of the sample.

The source material was PBMCs. The TCR was taken from a boy between 2 and 10 years old in good health and CMV-seronegative. The rearranged chain carries TRBV5-6 and TRBJ2-5; 10 of the junction bases match TRBD1. The DNA sequence follows: TGTGCCAGCAGCTATAGATCCGGGACAGGGGAACAAGAGACCCAGTACTTC. Translated, this gives CASSYRSGTGEQETQYF.